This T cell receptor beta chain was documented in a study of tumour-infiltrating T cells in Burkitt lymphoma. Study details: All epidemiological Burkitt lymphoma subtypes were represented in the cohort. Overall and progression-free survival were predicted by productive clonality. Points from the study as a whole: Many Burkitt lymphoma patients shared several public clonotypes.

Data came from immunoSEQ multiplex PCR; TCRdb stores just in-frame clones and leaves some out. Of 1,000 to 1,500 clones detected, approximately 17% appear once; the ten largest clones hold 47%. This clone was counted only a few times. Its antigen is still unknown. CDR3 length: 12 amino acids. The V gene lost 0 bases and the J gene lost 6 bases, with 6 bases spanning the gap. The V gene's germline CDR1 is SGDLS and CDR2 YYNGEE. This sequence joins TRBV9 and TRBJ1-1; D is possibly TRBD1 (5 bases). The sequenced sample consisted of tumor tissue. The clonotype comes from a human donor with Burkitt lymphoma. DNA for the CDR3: TGTGCCAGCAGCGTAGCGGGGGCTGAAGCTTTCTTT. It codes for CASSVAGAEAFF. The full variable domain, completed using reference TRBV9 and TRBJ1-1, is DSGVTQTPKHLITATGQRVTLRCSPRSGDLSVYWYQQSLDQGLQFLIQYYNGEERAKGNILERFSAQQFPDLHSELNLSSLELGDSALYFCASSVAGAEAFFGQGTRLTVV.